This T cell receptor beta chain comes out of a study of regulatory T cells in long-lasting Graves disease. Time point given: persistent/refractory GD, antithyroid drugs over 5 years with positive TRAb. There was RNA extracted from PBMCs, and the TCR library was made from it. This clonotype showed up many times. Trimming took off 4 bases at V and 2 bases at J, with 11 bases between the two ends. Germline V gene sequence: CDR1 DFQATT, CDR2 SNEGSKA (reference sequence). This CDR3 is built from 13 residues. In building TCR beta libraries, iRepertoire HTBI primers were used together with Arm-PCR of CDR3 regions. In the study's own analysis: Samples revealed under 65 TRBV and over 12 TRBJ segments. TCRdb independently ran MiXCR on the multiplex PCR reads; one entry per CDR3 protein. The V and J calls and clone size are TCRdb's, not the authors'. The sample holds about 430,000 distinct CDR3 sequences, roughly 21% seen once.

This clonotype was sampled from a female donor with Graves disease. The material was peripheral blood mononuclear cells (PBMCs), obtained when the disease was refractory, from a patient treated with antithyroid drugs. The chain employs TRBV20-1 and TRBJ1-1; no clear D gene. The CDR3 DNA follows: TGCAGTGCTAACGCTGCGGTTAACACTGAAGCTTTCTTT. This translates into CSANAAVNTEAFF.